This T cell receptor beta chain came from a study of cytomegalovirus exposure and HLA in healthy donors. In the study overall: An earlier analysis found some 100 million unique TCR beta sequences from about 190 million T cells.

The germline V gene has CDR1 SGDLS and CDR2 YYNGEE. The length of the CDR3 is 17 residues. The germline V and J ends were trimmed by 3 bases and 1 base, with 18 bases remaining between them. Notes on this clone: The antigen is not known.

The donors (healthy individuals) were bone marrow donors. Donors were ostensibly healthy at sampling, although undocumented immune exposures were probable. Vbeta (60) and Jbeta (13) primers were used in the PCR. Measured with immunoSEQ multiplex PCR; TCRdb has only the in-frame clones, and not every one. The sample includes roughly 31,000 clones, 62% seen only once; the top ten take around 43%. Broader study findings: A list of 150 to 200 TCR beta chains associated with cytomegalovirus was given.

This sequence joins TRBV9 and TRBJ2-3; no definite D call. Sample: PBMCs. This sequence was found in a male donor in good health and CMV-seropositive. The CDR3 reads CASSEVPTNYGTDTQYF. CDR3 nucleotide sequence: TGTGCCAGCAGCGAAGTCCCCACGAACTATGGCACAGATACGCAGTATTTT.